One sample yielded the 17 T cell receptor beta chains listed below, sequenced in a study of OX40 agonist ivuxolimab in advanced cancers. The repertoire was sequenced with immunoSEQ multiplex PCR; TCRdb's copy has only in-frame clones and lacks some. The repertoire includes approximately 60,000 clones, approximately 87% of them detected once, and around 2% sits in the top ten. The specimen was CD4+ or CD8+ T cells sorted from blood, collected in a trial of the OX40 agonist ivuxolimab. All receptors derive from an adult with an advanced solid tumor such as melanoma, head and neck, liver or kidney cancer.

The chain uses TRBV2 and TRBJ1-1, with D perhaps matching TRBD1 (5 bases). Germline-derived CDR1 and CDR2 are SNHLY and FYNNEI. With 7 bases removed from V and 0 bases from J, the gap between germline ends came to 15 bases. The CDR3 spans 15 residues. CDR3 sequence (DNA): TGTGCCAGCAAGGAATACCGAGGGGTGAACACTGAAGCTTTCTTT. As protein: CASKEYRGVNTEAFF.

The chain recombines TRBV5-1 with TRBJ2-1; the match to TRBD2 covers 8 bases. The CDR3 length is 17 residues. Unmatched junction bases numbered 9, after V lost 2 bases and J lost 2 bases. Germline V gene sequence: CDR1 SGHRS, CDR2 YFSETQ. The CDR3 loop is CASSFGDAGGTYNEQFF. CDR3 bases: TGCGCCAGCAGCTTTGGTGATGCGGGGGGAACCTACAATGAGCAGTTCTTC.

This rearrangement joins TRBV21-1 to TRBJ1-2. TRBV21-1 is designated a pseudogene. CDR3 size: 15 residues. In nucleotides, the CDR3 is TGTGCCAGCAGCGCTTACCGCGGGGCAGACTATGGCTACACCTTC. Its protein is CASSAYRGADYGYTF.

The chain joins TRBV2 to TRBJ1-1, with 8 positions matching TRBD1. The CDR3 length is 14 residues. CDR1 and CDR2 from the germline V gene are SNHLY and FYNNEI. V was clipped by 8 bases and J by 1 base; unmatched bases: 6. CDR3 DNA: TGTGCCAGCCGTTCGACAGGGGCGAACACTGAAGCTTTCTTT. This encodes CASRSTGANTEAFF.

This chain connects TRBV7-2 to TRBJ1-3, with D possibly TRBD1 on 6 matching bases. CDR3 length: 14 amino acids. The germline CDR1 and CDR2 sequences are SGHTA and FQGNSA. With 7 bases removed from V and 0 bases from J, the gap between germline ends came to 10 bases. The CDR3 bases are TGTGCCAGCACCGAACAGGGCTCTGGAAACACCATATATTTT. This gives the protein CASTEQGSGNTIYF.

This clone was observed a few times. V usage is TRBV7-2 and J usage is TRBJ1-5; the D is unclear. Germline V gives CDR1 SGHTA, CDR2 FQGNSA. The CDR3 runs to 14 residues. V was pared by 1 base and J by 1 base, with 5 bases between. The CDR3 protein is CASSLDHSNQPQHF. The CDR3 nucleotides are TGTGCCAGCAGCTTAGATCACAGCAATCAGCCCCAGCATTTT. Variable domain in full (rest from reference TRBV7-2 and TRBJ1-5): GAGVSQSPSNKVTEKGKDVELRCDPISGHTALYWYRQSLGQGLEFLIYFQGNSAPDKSGLPSDRFSAERTGGSVSTLTIQRTQQEDSAVYLCASSLDHSNQPQHFGDGTRLSIL.

The chain couples TRBV9 to TRBJ2-7; TRBD1 matches 8 bases. This CDR3 is built from 13 residues. Germline V gene data show CDR1 as SGDLS and CDR2 as YYNGEE. V dropped 4 bases and J dropped 6; count of bases not matched to a gene: 6. The DNA for the CDR3 is TGTGCCAGCAGCCCAGCCGGACAGGGCGAGCAGTACTTC. The encoded protein is CASSPAGQGEQYF.

With regard to this clone: A junction boundary mismatches the germline segment, possibly from a read error. The chain combines TRBV2 with TRBJ1-5; D remains unclear. The CDR3 totals 11 residues. Germline loops: CDR1 SNHLY, CDR2 FYNNEI. The CDR3 nucleotides read TGTGCCAGCAGTGTGTCTCAGTCCCAGCATTTT. Its translation is CASSVSQSQHF.

J is TRBJ1-1 and V is TRBV15, with D maybe TRBD1 (5 bases). V lost 5 bases to trimming and J lost 1 base, with 14 bases between them. Germline V gives CDR1 LNHNV, CDR2 YYDKDF (reference sequence). This CDR3 is built from 15 residues. Here the CDR3 DNA reads TGTGCCACCAGCGGGGGGGTGCGAGCGAACACTGAAGCTTTCTTT. It yields the protein CATSGGVRANTEAFF.

The chain has TRBV5-1 and TRBJ1-1; possibly TRBD1 for D (6 bases). This CDR3 contains 14 residues. Germline CDR1 reads SGHRS; CDR2 reads YFSETQ. V lost 3 bases and J 4 bases, leaving 13 bases between the germline ends. CDR3 nucleotides: TGCGCCAGCAGCTCCCAGGGGCGGCGCACTGAAGCTTTCTTT. It yields the protein CASSSQGRRTEAFF.

J is TRBJ2-1 and V is TRBV10-3; no definite D call. Trimming removed 7 bases from V and 6 bases from J, with 13 bases in between. The germline V gene has CDR1 ENHRY and CDR2 SYGVKD. This CDR3 has 13 amino acids. CDR3 protein: CAITGSNLNEQFF. CDR3 sequence (DNA): TGTGCCATCACTGGCAGTAACCTCAATGAGCAGTTCTTC.

This clone was observed a single time. The rearrangement joins TRBV4-1 to TRBJ2-7; TRBD2 matches 7 bases. Trimming took 1 base from V and 2 from J; bases not matched to a gene: 8. The germline gives CDR1 MGHRA, CDR2 YSYEKL. The CDR3 consists of 16 residues. CDR3 sequence: CASSQVLGGGAYEQYF. The CDR3 bases are TGCGCCAGCAGCCAAGTTCTTGGGGGAGGGGCCTACGAGCAGTACTTC.

This clone appeared a few times. The chain couples TRBV27 to TRBJ2-1; tentatively, D is TRBD2 (7 bases). Germline assignment: CDR1 MNHEY and CDR2 SMNVEV (reference sequence). The V end was cut by 6 bases, the J end by 7 bases, with 16 bases between. The CDR3 has 14 residues. The CDR3 coding sequence is TGTGCCAGCAGCTTAAGGGGGGGAGGGAATGAGCAGTTCTTC. It codes for CASSLRGGGNEQFF.

The V gene is TRBV7-2, the J gene TRBJ2-5; unclear D gene. The germline V gene encodes CDR1 SGHTA and CDR2 FQGNSA. The CDR3 extends over 12 amino acids. Trimming took off 4 bases at V and 0 bases at J, with 3 bases between the two ends. Here the CDR3 reads CASSWYQETQYF. DNA of the CDR3: TGTGCCAGCAGCTGGTACCAAGAGACCCAGTACTTC.

The J gene is TRBJ2-7, the V gene TRBV11-3; D unresolved. Trimming pared 6 bases from V and 4 bases from J, leaving 10 bases between. This CDR3 has 12 amino acids. Per germline, CDR1 SGHNT and CDR2 YENEEA. The DNA of the CDR3 is TGTGCCAGCAGTTCCGGGCAGTACGAGCAGTACTTC. It translates to CASSSGQYEQYF.

The rearrangement joins TRBV10-3 to TRBJ2-5, with D uncertain. The CDR3 sequence is 14 residues long. Trimming cost V 3 bases and J 4 bases, with 12 bases left between them. Germline lookup yields CDR1 ENHRY and CDR2 SYGVKD. CDR3 DNA sequence: TGTGCCATCAGTGAAAGTGGAGTCGGAGAGACCCAGTACTTC. Translation: CAISESGVGETQYF.

The chain employs TRBV2 and TRBJ1-5, with TRBD1 as a possible D gene (5 bases). Germline V gene data show CDR1 as SNHLY and CDR2 as FYNNEI. The CDR3 extends over 15 amino acids. The V end lost 3 bases, the J end lost 3 bases, and 12 bases lay between the germline ends. In DNA form, the CDR3 reads TGTGCCAGCAGTGACGACACAGGAATCAATCAGCCCCAGCATTTT. This sequence encodes CASSDDTGINQPQHF.